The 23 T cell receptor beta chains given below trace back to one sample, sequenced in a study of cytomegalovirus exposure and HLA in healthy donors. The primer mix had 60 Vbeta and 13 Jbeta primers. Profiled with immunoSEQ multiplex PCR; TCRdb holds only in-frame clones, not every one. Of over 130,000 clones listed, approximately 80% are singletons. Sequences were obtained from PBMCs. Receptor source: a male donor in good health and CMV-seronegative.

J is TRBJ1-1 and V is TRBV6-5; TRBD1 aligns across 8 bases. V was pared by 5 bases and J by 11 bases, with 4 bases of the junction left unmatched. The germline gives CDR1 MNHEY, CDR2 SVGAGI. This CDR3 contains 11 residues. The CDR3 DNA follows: TGTGCCAGCAGTAGCAGGGGGCATGCTTTCTTT. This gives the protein CASSSRGHAFF.

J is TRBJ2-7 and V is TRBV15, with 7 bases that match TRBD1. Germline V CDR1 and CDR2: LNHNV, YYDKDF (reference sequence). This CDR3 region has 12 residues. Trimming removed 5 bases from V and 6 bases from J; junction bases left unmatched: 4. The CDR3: CATSLRGPEQYF. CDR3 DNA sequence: TGTGCCACCAGCTTGAGGGGGCCCGAGCAGTACTTC. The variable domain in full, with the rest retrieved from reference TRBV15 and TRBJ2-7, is DAMVIQNPRYQVTQFGKPVTLSCSQTLNHNVMYWYQQKSSQAPKLLFHYYDKDFNNEADTPDNFQSRRPNTSFCFLDIRSPGLGDTAMYLCATSLRGPEQYFGPGTRLTVT.

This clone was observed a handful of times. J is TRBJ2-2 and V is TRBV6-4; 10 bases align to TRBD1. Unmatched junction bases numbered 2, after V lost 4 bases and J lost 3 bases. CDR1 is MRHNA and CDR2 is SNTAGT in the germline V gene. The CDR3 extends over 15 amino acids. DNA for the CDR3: TGTGCCAGCAGTGTTGGACAGGGGGACACCGGGGAGCTGTTTTTT. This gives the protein CASSVGQGDTGELFF.

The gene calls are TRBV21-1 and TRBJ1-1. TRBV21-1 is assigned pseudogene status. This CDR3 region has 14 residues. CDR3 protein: CASSPKAFFTEAFF. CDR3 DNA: TGTGCCAGCAGTCCAAAAGCATTCTTTACCGAAGCTTTCTTT.

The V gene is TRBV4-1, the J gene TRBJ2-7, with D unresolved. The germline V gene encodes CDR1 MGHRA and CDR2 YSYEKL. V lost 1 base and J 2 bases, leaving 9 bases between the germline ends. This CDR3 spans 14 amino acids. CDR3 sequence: CASSQALPPYEQYF. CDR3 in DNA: TGCGCCAGCAGCCAAGCACTCCCCCCCTACGAGCAGTACTTC.

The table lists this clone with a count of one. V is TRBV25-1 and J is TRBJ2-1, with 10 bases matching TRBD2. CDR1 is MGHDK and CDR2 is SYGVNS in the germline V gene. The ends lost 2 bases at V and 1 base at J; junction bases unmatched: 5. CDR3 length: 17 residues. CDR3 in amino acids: CASSEPSGRGSYNEQFF. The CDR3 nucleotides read TGTGCCAGCAGTGAACCAAGCGGGAGGGGATCCTACAATGAGCAGTTCTTC.

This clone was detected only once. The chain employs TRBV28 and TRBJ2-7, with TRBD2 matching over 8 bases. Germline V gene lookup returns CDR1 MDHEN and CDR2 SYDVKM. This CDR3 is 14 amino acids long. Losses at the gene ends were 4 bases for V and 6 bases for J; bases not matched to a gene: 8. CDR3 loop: CASSWGAGASEQYF. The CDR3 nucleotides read TGTGCCAGCAGTTGGGGAGCGGGAGCAAGCGAGCAGTACTTC.

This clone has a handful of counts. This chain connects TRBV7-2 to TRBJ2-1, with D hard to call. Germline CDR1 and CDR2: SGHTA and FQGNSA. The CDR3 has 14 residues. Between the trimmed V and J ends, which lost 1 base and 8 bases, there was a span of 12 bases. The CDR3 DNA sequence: TGTGCCAGCAGCTTAGATGGTAGTCTAGATGAGCAGTTCTTC. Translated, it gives CASSLDGSLDEQFF.

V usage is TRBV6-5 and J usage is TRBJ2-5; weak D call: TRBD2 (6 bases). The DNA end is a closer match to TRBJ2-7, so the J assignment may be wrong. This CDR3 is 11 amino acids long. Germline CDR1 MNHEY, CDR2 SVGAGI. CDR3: CASGGIYEQYF. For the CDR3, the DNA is TGTGCCAGCGGGGGGATCTACGAGCAGTACTTC.

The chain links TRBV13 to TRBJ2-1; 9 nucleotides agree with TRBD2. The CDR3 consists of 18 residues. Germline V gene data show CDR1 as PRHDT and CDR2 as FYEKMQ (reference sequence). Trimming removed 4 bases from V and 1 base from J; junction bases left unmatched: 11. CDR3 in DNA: TGTGCCAGCAGCTCGTCAGCGGGAGGAATTCTATCCTACAATGAGCAGTTCTTC. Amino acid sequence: CASSSSAGGILSYNEQFF.

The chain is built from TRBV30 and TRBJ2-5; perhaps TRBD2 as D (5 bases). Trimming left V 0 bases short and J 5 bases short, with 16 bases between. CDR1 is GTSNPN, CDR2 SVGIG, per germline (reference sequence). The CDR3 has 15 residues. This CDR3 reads CAWSVLGSPGETQYF. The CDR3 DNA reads TGTGCCTGGAGTGTACTCGGCAGTCCGGGGGAGACCCAGTACTTC. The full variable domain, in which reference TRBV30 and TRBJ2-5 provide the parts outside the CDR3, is SQTIHQWPATLVQPVGSPLSLECTVEGTSNPNLYWYRQAAGRGLQLLFYSVGIGQISSEVPQNLSASRPQDRQFILSSKKLLLSDSGFYLCAWSVLGSPGETQYFGPGTRLLVL.

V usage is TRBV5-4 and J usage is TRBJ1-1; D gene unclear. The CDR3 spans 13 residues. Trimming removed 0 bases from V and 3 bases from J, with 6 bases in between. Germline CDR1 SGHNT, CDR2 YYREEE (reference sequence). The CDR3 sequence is CASSLAGDTEAFF. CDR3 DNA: TGTGCCAGCAGCTTGGCCGGGGACACTGAAGCTTTCTTT.

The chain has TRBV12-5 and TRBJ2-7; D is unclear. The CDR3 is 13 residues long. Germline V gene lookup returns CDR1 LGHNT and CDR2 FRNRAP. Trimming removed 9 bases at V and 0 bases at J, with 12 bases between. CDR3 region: CASTPTYSYEQYF. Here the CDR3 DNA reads TGTGCTAGCACACCCACGTACTCCTACGAGCAGTACTTC.

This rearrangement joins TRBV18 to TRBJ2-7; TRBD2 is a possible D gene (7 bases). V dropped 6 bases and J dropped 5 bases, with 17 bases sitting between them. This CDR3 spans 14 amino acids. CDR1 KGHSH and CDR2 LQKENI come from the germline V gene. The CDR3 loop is CASSPNSGGHEQYF. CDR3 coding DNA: TGTGCCAGCTCGCCCAATTCGGGGGGCCACGAGCAGTACTTC.

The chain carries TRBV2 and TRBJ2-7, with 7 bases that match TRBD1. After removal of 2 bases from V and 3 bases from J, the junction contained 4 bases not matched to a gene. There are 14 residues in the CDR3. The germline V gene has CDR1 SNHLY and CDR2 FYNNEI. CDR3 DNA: TGTGCCAGCAGTGAACAGGGGGTAGGCTACGAGCAGTACTTC. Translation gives CASSEQGVGYEQYF.

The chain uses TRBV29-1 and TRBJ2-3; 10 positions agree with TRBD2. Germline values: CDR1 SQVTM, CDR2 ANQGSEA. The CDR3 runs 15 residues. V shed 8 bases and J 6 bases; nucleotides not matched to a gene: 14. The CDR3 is CSSGTLAGVADTQYF. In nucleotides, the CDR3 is TGCAGCTCTGGGACCCTAGCGGGAGTTGCGGATACGCAGTATTTT.

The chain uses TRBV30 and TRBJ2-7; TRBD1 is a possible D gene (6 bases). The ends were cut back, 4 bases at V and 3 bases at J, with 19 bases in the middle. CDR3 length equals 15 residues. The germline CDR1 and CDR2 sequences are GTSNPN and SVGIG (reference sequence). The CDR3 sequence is CAWIKPGTTSYEQYF. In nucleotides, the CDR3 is TGTGCCTGGATCAAACCAGGGACAACTAGCTACGAGCAGTACTTC.

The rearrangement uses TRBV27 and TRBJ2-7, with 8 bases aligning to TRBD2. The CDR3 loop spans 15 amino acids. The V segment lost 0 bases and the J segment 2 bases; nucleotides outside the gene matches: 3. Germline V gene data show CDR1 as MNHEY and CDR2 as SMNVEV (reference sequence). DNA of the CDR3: TGTGCCAGCAGTTTATCTAGCGGGACGACCTACGAGCAGTACTTC. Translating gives CASSLSSGTTYEQYF.

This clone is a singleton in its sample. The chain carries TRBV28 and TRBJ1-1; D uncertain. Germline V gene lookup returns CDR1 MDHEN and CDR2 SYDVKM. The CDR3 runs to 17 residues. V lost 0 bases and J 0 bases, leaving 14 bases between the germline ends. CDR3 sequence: CASSLWGSPNLNTEAFF. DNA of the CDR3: TGTGCCAGCAGTTTATGGGGCAGTCCAAACTTGAACACTGAAGCTTTCTTT.

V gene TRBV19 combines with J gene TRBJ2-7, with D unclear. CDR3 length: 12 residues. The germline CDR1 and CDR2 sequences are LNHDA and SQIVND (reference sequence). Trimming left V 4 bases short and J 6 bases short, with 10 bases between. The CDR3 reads CASSSTPREQYF. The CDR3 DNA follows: TGTGCCAGTAGTAGCACTCCTCGCGAGCAGTACTTC.

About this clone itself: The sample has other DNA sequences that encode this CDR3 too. The CDR3 region is CASGFRSGRSYEQYF. In DNA form, the CDR3 reads TGTGCTAGTGGGTTTCGGAGCGGAAGGTCCTACGAGCAGTACTTC. The chain combines TRBV12-5 with TRBJ2-7, with D possibly being TRBD2 (5 bases). The CDR3 runs 15 residues. V was clipped by 6 bases and J by 1 base, with 16 bases between them. Germline lookup yields CDR1 LGHNT and CDR2 FRNRAP. The variable domain in full, completed from reference TRBV12-5 and TRBJ2-7, reads DARVTQTPRHKVTEMGQEVTMRCQPILGHNTVFWYRQTMMQGLELLAYFRNRAPLDDSGMPKDRFSAEMPDATLATLKIQPSEPRDSAVYFCASGFRSGRSYEQYFGPGTRLTVT.

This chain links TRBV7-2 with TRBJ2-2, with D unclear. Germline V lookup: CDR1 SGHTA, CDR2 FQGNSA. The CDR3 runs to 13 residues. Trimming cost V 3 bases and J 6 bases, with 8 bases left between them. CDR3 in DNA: TGTGCCAGCAGCTTCCCCCTCCCCGGGGAGCTGTTTTTT. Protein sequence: CASSFPLPGELFF.

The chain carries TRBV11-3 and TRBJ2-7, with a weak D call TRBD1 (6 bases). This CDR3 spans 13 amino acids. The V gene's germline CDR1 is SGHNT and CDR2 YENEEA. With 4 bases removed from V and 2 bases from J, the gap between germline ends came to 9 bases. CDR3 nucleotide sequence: TGTGCCAGCAGCTGGGGGACAACCTACGAGCAGTACTTC. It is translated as CASSWGTTYEQYF.